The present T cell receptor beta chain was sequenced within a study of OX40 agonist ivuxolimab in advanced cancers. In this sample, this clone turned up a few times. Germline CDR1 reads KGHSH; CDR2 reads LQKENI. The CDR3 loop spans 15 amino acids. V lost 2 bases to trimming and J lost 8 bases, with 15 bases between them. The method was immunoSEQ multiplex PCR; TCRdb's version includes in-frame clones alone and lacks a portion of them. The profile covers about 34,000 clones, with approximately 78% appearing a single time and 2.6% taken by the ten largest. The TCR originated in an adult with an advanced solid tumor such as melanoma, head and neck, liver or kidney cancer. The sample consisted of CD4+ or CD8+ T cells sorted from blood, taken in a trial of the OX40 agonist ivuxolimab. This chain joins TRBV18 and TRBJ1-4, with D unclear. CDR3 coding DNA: TGTGCCAGCTCACCAGAGGATGGAGGGTTGGAAAAACTGTTTTTT. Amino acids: CASSPEDGGLEKLFF.